Following are 30 T cell receptor beta chains from one sample sequenced in a study of T cells after yellow fever vaccination. Each CDR3 protein is one row after TCRdb ran MiXCR on the 5' RACE reads. Of 500,000 to 650,000 distinct CDR3 sequences in the sample, roughly a sixth are singletons; the top ten hold roughly 17%. This specimen consisted of PBMCs, obtained about 5 days after the first yellow fever vaccination. These receptors originate from a man between 18 and 29 years old who received the YFV17D yellow fever vaccine.

V gene TRBV10-3 combines with J gene TRBJ2-3; D is perhaps TRBD2 (8 bases). The CDR3 has 17 amino acids. Germline assignment: CDR1 ENHRY and CDR2 SYGVKD. V lost 6 bases to trimming and J lost 2 bases, with 21 bases between them. CDR3 in amino acids: CAISPGGVAGNTDTQYF. CDR3 nucleotides: TGTGCCATCAGCCCAGGGGGGGTAGCGGGGAACACAGATACGCAGTATTTT.

The CDR3 coding sequence is TGCAGTGCTAGACCTGCGGACGGGAATGAAAAACTGTTTTTT. Protein product: CSARPADGNEKLFF. The chain is built from TRBV20-1 and TRBJ1-4, with D uncertain. The V and J ends lost 2 bases and 5 bases respectively, with 12 bases between them. Germline loops: CDR1 DFQATT, CDR2 SNEGSKA (reference sequence). The CDR3 runs to 14 residues.

This clonotype was found a few times. The chain's CDR3 is CASSVGTENYGYTF. The CDR3 DNA follows: TGTGCCAGCAGCGTAGGGACAGAGAACTATGGCTACACCTTC. The chain combines TRBV9 with TRBJ1-2; D perhaps matches TRBD1 (6 bases). Germline V gene sequence: CDR1 SGDLS, CDR2 YYNGEE. This CDR3 has 14 amino acids. Trimming pared 0 bases from V and 2 bases from J, leaving 8 bases between.

V and J are TRBV28 and TRBJ2-2, with a possible D match to TRBD1 (6 bases). Germline V CDR1 and CDR2: MDHEN, SYDVKM. The CDR3 has 18 amino acids. V was shortened by 6 bases and J by 0 bases, with 20 bases between the two germline ends. The CDR3 sequence is CASSPFSLGAPNTGELFF. The CDR3 DNA sequence: TGTGCCAGCAGCCCCTTCTCCCTGGGGGCCCCGAACACCGGGGAGCTGTTTTTT.

This clonotype was found many times. The chain recombines TRBV5-1 with TRBJ1-6; 8 nucleotides match TRBD1. CDR3 length equals 18 residues. Trimming removed 1 base from V and 10 bases from J; junction bases left unmatched: 16. Germline V gene data show CDR1 as SGHRS and CDR2 as YFSETQ. CDR3 DNA: TGCGCCAGCAGCTTGTCAGACACAGGGGGTCTCCTTGGCTCACCCCTCCACTTT. Its translation: CASSLSDTGGLLGSPLHF.

The sample holds a few counts of this clonotype. The rearrangement joins TRBV6-4 to TRBJ1-6; no reliable D call. The CDR3 is made up of 14 amino acids. Germline-derived CDR1 and CDR2 are MRHNA and SNTAGT. V dropped 0 bases and J dropped 7 bases, with 7 bases sitting between them. The CDR3 region has the DNA TGTGCCAGCAGTGACTCTCTGGGAAATTCACCCCTCCACTTT. This gives the protein CASSDSLGNSPLHF.

This clonotype occurred a few times. Here the CDR3 DNA reads TGTGCCAGCAGTTGGACTAGCCGAATCGTATACGAGCAGTACTTC. Its translation is CASSWTSRIVYEQYF. The chain carries TRBV27 and TRBJ2-7; 8 nucleotides agree with TRBD2. CDR1 is MNHEY, CDR2 SMNVEV, per germline (reference sequence). The V gene end was trimmed by 4 bases and the J gene end by 4 bases; junction bases not matched to a gene: 9. The CDR3 spans 15 residues.

This clonotype showed up many times. The gene calls are TRBV7-9 and TRBJ1-6, with unresolved D. Germline V gene data show CDR1 as SEHNR and CDR2 as FQNEAQ (reference sequence). This CDR3 contains 14 residues. Trimming removed 8 bases at V and 10 bases at J, with 18 bases between. The CDR3 region is CASVYGEFQSPLHF. The CDR3 DNA reads TGTGCCAGCGTCTACGGGGAGTTTCAATCACCCCTCCACTTT.

This clonotype was found a few times. The chain has TRBV4-1 and TRBJ2-5, with 9 positions matching TRBD2. Trimming cost V 1 base and J 2 bases; bases outside gene matches: 5. The CDR3 runs to 16 residues. CDR1 and CDR2 (germline): MGHRA, YSYEKL. CDR3 loop: CASSQAPRGGQETQYF. The CDR3 coding sequence is TGCGCCAGCAGCCAAGCTCCGCGGGGGGGACAAGAGACCCAGTACTTC.

The J gene is TRBJ2-7, the V gene TRBV7-2, with D possibly matching TRBD1 (6 bases). Germline CDR1 SGHTA, CDR2 FQGNSA. V lost 5 bases and J lost 6, with 20 bases in between. This CDR3 is 15 amino acids long. Here the CDR3 DNA reads TGTGCCAGCAGCGGCACAGGGACCCTTTCTGGCGAGCAGTACTTC. Protein sequence: CASSGTGTLSGEQYF.

This clonotype occurred a few times. The rearrangement links TRBV5-1 to TRBJ2-2; unclear D gene. V was shortened by 6 bases and J by 4 bases, with 13 bases between the two germline ends. From germline, CDR1 is SGHRS and CDR2 YFSETQ. CDR3 length equals 14 residues. This CDR3 is CASTEPGFTGELFF. CDR3 in DNA: TGCGCCAGCACAGAACCAGGATTCACCGGGGAGCTGTTTTTT.

This chain uses TRBV12-3 or TRBV12-4 with TRBJ1-1; possibly TRBD1 for D (5 bases). V shed 4 bases and J shed 3 bases, with 15 bases lying between them. The CDR3 is made up of 15 amino acids. The CDR3 sequence is CASSSRDLGHTEAFF. CDR3 sequence (DNA): TGTGCCAGCAGTTCCCGGGACTTGGGGCACACTGAAGCTTTCTTT.

The chain combines TRBV7-2 with TRBJ2-5; maybe TRBD1 (7 bases). The CDR3 is 15 residues long. Trimming shortened V by 2 bases and J by 3 bases, and 13 bases separated the two germline ends. The germline V gene has CDR1 SGHTA and CDR2 FQGNSA. The CDR3 sequence: CASSLLGRGEETQYF. DNA for the CDR3: TGTGCCAGCAGCTTACTTGGCAGGGGGGAAGAGACCCAGTACTTC.

The chain links TRBV7-2 to TRBJ1-2; D gene unclear. The V gene's germline CDR1 is SGHTA and CDR2 FQGNSA. The CDR3 contains 13 residues. Trimming cost V 5 bases and J 2 bases, with 9 bases left between them. The CDR3, as DNA: TGTGCCAGCAGCCCGCCGGTGAACTATGGCTACACCTTC. It codes for CASSPPVNYGYTF. Looking up the rest from reference TRBV7-2 and TRBJ1-2 gives the full variable domain: GAGVSQSPSNKVTEKGKDVELRCDPISGHTALYWYRQSLGQGLEFLIYFQGNSAPDKSGLPSDRFSAERTGGSVSTLTIQRTQQEDSAVYLCASSPPVNYGYTFGSGTRLTVV.

In its sample, this clonotype was seen a few times. V usage is TRBV5-1 and J usage is TRBJ1-1; a weak D match, TRBD1 (6 bases). The CDR3 runs 14 residues. Germline V gene sequence: CDR1 SGHRS, CDR2 YFSETQ. The V end was cut by 3 bases, the J end by 6 bases, with 15 bases between. The CDR3 here is CASSSGTGHAEAFF. CDR3 nucleotides: TGCGCCAGCAGCTCGGGGACGGGACACGCTGAAGCTTTCTTT.

At least ten counts were recorded for this clonotype. The gene calls are TRBV20-1 and TRBJ2-3, with D possibly matching TRBD2 (6 bases). This CDR3 is 14 amino acids long. Per germline, CDR1 DFQATT and CDR2 SNEGSKA (reference sequence). The V end was cut by 0 bases, the J end by 0 bases, with 7 bases between. The CDR3 sequence is CSARDGTSTDTQYF. CDR3 nucleotide sequence: TGCAGTGCTAGAGATGGGACTAGCACAGATACGCAGTATTTT.

This clonotype has only a few counts. CDR3 loop: CASSHRQAKGSNQPQHF. CDR3 DNA: TGTGCCAGCAGCCACAGACAGGCTAAGGGGAGTAATCAGCCCCAGCATTTT. This chain uses TRBV3-1 with TRBJ1-5, with a tentative D call TRBD1 (6 bases). V was pared by 3 bases and J by 4 bases, with 19 bases between. Germline CDR1 LGHDT, CDR2 YNNKEL (reference sequence). This CDR3 has 17 amino acids.

The chain joins TRBV12-3 or TRBV12-4 to TRBJ1-1, with 9 bases fitting TRBD1. CDR3 length: 15 amino acids. V trimming: 3 bases; J trimming: 4 bases; junction bases outside the gene matches: 6. CDR3 nucleotides: TGTGCCAGCAGTTTGACAGGGGGTTCGGGCACTGAAGCTTTCTTT. Its translation is CASSLTGGSGTEAFF.

This clonotype was seen a few times. The J gene is TRBJ1-5, the V gene TRBV19, with 8 nucleotides matching TRBD1. This CDR3 spans 17 amino acids. Trimming cost V 5 bases and J 3 bases; bases outside gene matches: 12. The germline gives CDR1 LNHDA, CDR2 SQIVND (reference sequence). DNA for the CDR3: TGTGCCAGTAGTCCGCGTGCCGCGACAGGGGCCAATCAGCCCCAGCATTTT. Translating it yields CASSPRAATGANQPQHF.

The chain couples TRBV3-1 to TRBJ1-4; D remains ambiguous. Germline V gene sequence: CDR1 LGHDT, CDR2 YNNKEL (reference sequence). Trimming stripped 4 bases from V and 7 bases from J, with 13 bases between. CDR3 length equals 14 residues. The CDR3 here is CASSRGSRGEKLFF. The CDR3 region has the DNA TGTGCCAGCAGCCGAGGCAGTCGGGGTGAAAAACTGTTTTTT.

The rearrangement uses TRBV5-1 and TRBJ2-1, with a weak D call TRBD1 (6 bases). The germline V and J ends were trimmed by 0 bases and 1 base, with 11 bases remaining between them. Germline V gene sequence: CDR1 SGHRS, CDR2 YFSETQ. The CDR3 length is 16 residues. The CDR3 here is CASSLEGTTSYNEQFF. CDR3 nucleotide sequence: TGCGCCAGCAGCTTGGAAGGGACAACTTCCTACAATGAGCAGTTCTTC. Complete variable domain (other parts from reference TRBV5-1 and TRBJ2-1): KAGVTQTPRYLIKTRGQQVTLSCSPISGHRSVSWYQQTPGQGLQFLFEYFSETQRNKGNFPGRFSGRQFSNSRSEMNVSTLELGDSALYLCASSLEGTTSYNEQFFGPGTRLTVL.

This clonotype appeared many times. This chain joins TRBV7-8 and TRBJ2-1; 11 nucleotides agree with TRBD1. Germline CDR1 and CDR2: SGHVS and FQNEAQ. There are 16 residues in the CDR3. V shed 2 bases and J 5 bases; nucleotides not matched to a gene: 5. DNA of the CDR3: TGTGCCAGCAGCTTACAAGGGACAGGGGGTAACAATGAGCAGTTCTTC. Encoded protein: CASSLQGTGGNNEQFF.

This clonotype has a handful of counts. This chain links TRBV5-1 with TRBJ2-1; TRBD1 aligns across 8 bases. This CDR3 contains 16 residues. The germline gives CDR1 SGHRS, CDR2 YFSETQ. V was pared by 4 bases and J by 7 bases, with 13 bases of the junction left unmatched. CDR3 in DNA: TGCGCCAGCAGCATACTGGGACAGGAGATAGTGAATGAGCAGTTCTTC. It translates to CASSILGQEIVNEQFF. Complete variable domain (other parts from reference TRBV5-1 and TRBJ2-1): KAGVTQTPRYLIKTRGQQVTLSCSPISGHRSVSWYQQTPGQGLQFLFEYFSETQRNKGNFPGRFSGRQFSNSRSEMNVSTLELGDSALYLCASSILGQEIVNEQFFGPGTRLTVL.

V and J are TRBV10-2 and TRBJ1-1; no reliable D call. This CDR3 comprises 13 residues. Per germline, CDR1 WSHSY and CDR2 SAAADI. V was shortened by 6 bases and J by 1 base, with 9 bases between the two germline ends. DNA of the CDR3: TGCGCCAGCAGAGGCCAGCCGAACACTGAAGCTTTCTTT. Residues: CASRGQPNTEAFF.

This clonotype was counted between two and nine times. The chain joins TRBV10-3 to TRBJ2-7; 11 bases agree with TRBD2. Per the germline V gene, CDR1 is ENHRY and CDR2 is SYGVKD. With V trimmed by 4 bases and J by 0 bases, 11 bases remained unmatched. This CDR3 comprises 18 residues. The DNA of the CDR3 is TGTGCCATCAGTGGGGAGGTACTAGCGGGGGCCTACTCCTACGAGCAGTACTTC. As protein: CAISGEVLAGAYSYEQYF.

This clonotype was counted between two and nine times. The V call is TRBV7-9, the J call TRBJ2-5, with D perhaps TRBD1 (5 bases). The CDR3 consists of 13 residues. The ends were cut back, 7 bases at V and 5 bases at J, with 14 bases in the middle. Germline assignment: CDR1 SEHNR and CDR2 FQNEAQ (reference sequence). CDR3 residues: CASTTGSGETQYF. The CDR3 DNA reads as TGTGCCAGCACCACCGGGTCAGGGGAGACCCAGTACTTC.

This clonotype was counted ten times or more. The rearrangement links TRBV19 to TRBJ2-7; 10 bases agree with TRBD1. Trimming removed 6 bases from V and 2 bases from J; junction bases left unmatched: 7. Germline V lookup: CDR1 LNHDA, CDR2 SQIVND (reference sequence). The CDR3 runs 15 residues. DNA for the CDR3: TGTGCCAGTAGCGATATGGGGACAGGGGCCTACGAGCAGTACTTC. It codes for CASSDMGTGAYEQYF.

The sample holds a few counts of this clonotype. The V gene is TRBV27, the J gene TRBJ2-1, with no clear D. This CDR3 is 15 amino acids long. V was clipped by 5 bases and J by 6 bases, with 17 bases between them. Germline V CDR1 and CDR2: MNHEY, SMNVEV (reference sequence). CDR3 sequence (DNA): TGTGCCAGCAGTCCGTGGGTGGACCCTCTCAATGAGCAGTTCTTC. The encoded protein is CASSPWVDPLNEQFF.

The CDR3 bases are TGTGCCAGCAGTTCTGGACCGTCGGCATACAATGAGCAGTTCTTC. Translated: CASSSGPSAYNEQFF. The chain has TRBV6-2 or TRBV6-3 and TRBJ2-1, with unresolved D. This CDR3 is 15 amino acids long. V lost 4 bases and J 4 bases, leaving 14 bases between the germline ends. Germline CDR1 MNHEY, CDR2 SVGEGT.

The CDR3 loop is CAWSVFAVRGQGYTF. The CDR3 DNA reads TGTGCCTGGAGTGTATTTGCGGTCAGGGGCCAAGGCTACACCTTC. The chain is built from TRBV30 and TRBJ1-2, with D perhaps TRBD1 (6 bases). Trimming stripped 0 bases from V and 8 bases from J, with 19 bases between. The V gene's germline CDR1 is GTSNPN and CDR2 SVGIG (reference sequence). The CDR3 is 15 amino acids.